Given below is one T cell receptor beta chain in context. Its antigen is still unknown. These data belong to a study of cytotoxic CD8 clonotypes in ibrutinib-treated CLL. Overall study results and limits: Among the clonotypes, public ones were uncommon and contracted or held stable on treatment. A rise in clonality was seen at ibrutinib response, and a fall back toward baseline was seen at progression. Age-matched healthy donor levels were exceeded by baseline clonality, which tracked circulating CD8+ T-cell counts.

The CDR3 loop spans 14 amino acids. V lost 2 bases and J lost 5, with 12 bases in between. CDR1 is ENHRY, CDR2 SYGVKD, per germline. Depths of 1 in 200,000 to 1 in 1 million T cells were the sequencing target. The assay was immunoSEQ multiplex PCR, and TCRdb's table has in-frame clones only and misses some. Counted here are about 140,000 clones, around 81% occurring once; the ten biggest clones make up 6.5% to 8%. Here the sequenced sample was PBMCs, taken after 36 months of ibrutinib treatment. This sequence originates from a human donor with chronic lymphocytic leukemia. This rearrangement joins TRBV10-3 to TRBJ1-2; D may be TRBD1 (5 bases). The CDR3 here is CAISEGGRAYGYTF. DNA of the CDR3: TGTGCCATCAGTGAGGGGGGTAGAGCATATGGCTACACCTTC.